This TCR beta chain appears in the sequencing data of a study of molecular identifiers for immune sequencing clone quantification (dated by TCRdb to 2016 to 2019). The study in broad terms: For a replicate experiment, the RNA from either 20,000 or 100,000 naive CD8 T cells was divided into five aliquots, and four of those aliquots went on to sequencing. This methods study used CD8 T cells to benchmark TCR RNA copy counting and molecular-identifier clustering-based TCR repertoire sequencing (MIDCIRS).

This clonotype showed up many times. No cognate antigen has been identified for it. Per-base qualities were not stored, and no clone one base away is much larger. Trimming costs V 5 bases and J 5 bases, and their ends lie 18 bases apart. CDR1 SNHLY and CDR2 FYNNEI are derived from the germline V gene. The CDR3, cysteine through phenylalanine, is 16 amino acids long. Kept here is only the CDR3 DNA, which spans 48 bases and is read in frame from base 1. Libraries were prepared through PCR. Sequencing was performed on an Illumina HiSeq 4000. Bulk TCR libraries were made following a previously described method, with the TCR primers given in Table S5. Purification of total RNA was performed with the Qiagen AllPrep DNA/RNA kit. Before analysis, reads from multiple sequencing runs of one library were combined. The study's own analysis went as follows. Only reads with exact TCR constant sequence were kept, trimmed to 150 nt, and grouped by their 12-nt molecular barcodes. Reads in each barcode group were sub-clustered using a 15% Levenshtein threshold, and a quality-weighted consensus sequence was built for each RNA molecule. Non-functional sequences were filtered out, along with any lower-count sequence sitting one edit away from another sequence. Barcode sub-clusters with fewer than 20% of the maximum read count were removed, based on fitting two negative binomial distributions. TCRdb passed the public sequencing reads through fastp at Q25 and MiXCR, retaining productive beta sequences. Records with the same CDR3 protein are collapsed into one entry carrying the most frequent genes and DNA. The V and J calls were determined by TCRdb, not by the authors. Recorded for this sample are approximately 500,000 distinct CDR3 sequences; 20% to 25% of them occurred a single time. About 0.84% of the sample goes to the ten largest clones.

Libraries of naive CD8 T cells were built from about 20,000 to 1,000,000 sorted cells, with 10%, 30% or 50% of the purified RNA used. On a BD FACSAria II, naive CD8 T cells were FACS-sorted as CD8+CD4-CCR7+CD45RA+ and collected into RLT Plus buffer. To test detection sensitivity, Jurkat RNA equal to approximately 10 TCR copies was added to samples of about 18,000-1,100,000 naive CD8 T cells. Enrichment of CD8 T cells was done with RosetteSep CD8+ T Cell Enrichment Cocktail plus Ficoll-Paque, and ACK red cell lysis came afterward. Paper-wide results and their limitations: Highly expanded clone sizes could be underestimated because identical TCR molecules may share a barcode. In CMV-specific effector cells, clones with more than 20 RNA copies accounted for over 97% of molecules, whereas in naive cells such clones accounted for under 1%. Even against a background of about a million naive CD8 T cells, spiked-in Jurkat TCR RNA amounting to a single cell's worth was reported to be detectable. Without barcode sub-clustering, chimeric consensus sequences inflated TCR diversity; chimeras reached as high as 47%. Approximately 3.1 recovered TCR RNA copies per cell were obtained by modeling, versus about 9 by digital PCR, implying a capture efficiency of about 30%. The naive libraries included spiked-in Jurkat TCR RNA (around 10 copies' worth), and this RNA is not part of the donor repertoire.

The sequence was collected from a human donor in good health. Some libraries in this study had Jurkat cell RNA spiked in. Here the chain combines TRBV2 and TRBJ1-4; the D segment could be TRBD1, given 6 matching bases. Sequenced input: naive CD8+ T cells from blood, with Jurkat cell RNA spiked in. Explained via the paper, the cell subset or site label denotes: FACS-sorted CD8+CD4-CCR7+CD45RA+ naive T cells. For the CDR3, the sequence is CASSSPGVFLNEKLFF. The nucleotide sequence is given as TGTGCCAGCAGTAGTCCAGGGGTTTTTTTGAATGAAAAACTGTTTTTT.